Detailed here is one T cell receptor (beta chain). Across several immunoSEQ plates, the genomic DNA of each subset was split evenly. Using immunoSEQ multiplex PCR, the repertoire was profiled, and TCRdb retains in-frame clones only, with some absent. The sample has about 980,000 clones, approximately 80% seen once. The germline gives CDR1 SGHTA, CDR2 FQGNSA. The CDR3 runs 12 residues. V was pared by 1 base and J by 6 bases, with 7 bases between. The sample belongs to a study of shared clonotypes between healthy human individuals. Overall study context: Samples came from a couple of female and three male donors aged 18 to 49.

The rearrangement joins TRBV7-2 to TRBJ2-7; D is uncertain. The sequence was obtained from a man younger than 35 in good health. The source material was memory CD4+ T cells sorted from blood. The sample's subset: CD45RA-negative fraction. CDR3 loop: CASSLDWGEQYF. CDR3 DNA sequence: TGTGCCAGCAGCTTAGACTGGGGCGAGCAGTACTTC. Full variable domain (outside the CDR3, taken from reference TRBV7-2 and TRBJ2-7): GAGVSQSPSNKVTEKGKDVELRCDPISGHTALYWYRQSLGQGLEFLIYFQGNSAPDKSGLPSDRFSAERTGGSVSTLTIQRTQQEDSAVYLCASSLDWGEQYFGPGTRLTVT.